Each of the 18 T cell receptor beta chains below was sequenced from the same sample in a study of T cells in tuberculosis. The method was immunoSEQ multiplex PCR; TCRdb's version includes in-frame clones alone and lacks a portion of them. The sample carries over 30,000 clones, approximately 93% recorded once. Sample time point: new active TB diagnosis, blood taken before or within 7 days of starting treatment. The sample in question was PBMCs, obtained at tuberculosis diagnosis. The receptors derive from an adult with tuberculosis.

The chain uses TRBV2 and TRBJ2-7; the D gene is possibly TRBD1 (5 bases). V lost 4 bases and J 7 bases, leaving 17 bases between the germline ends. The germline gives CDR1 SNHLY, CDR2 FYNNEI. The length of the CDR3 is 14 residues. In nucleotides, the CDR3 is TGTGCCAGCAGTGCTGGGCAGGGAATTGAAGAGCAGTACTTC. Translating it yields CASSAGQGIEEQYF.

This rearrangement joins TRBV6-5 to TRBJ1-1, with a possible D match to TRBD1 (6 bases). The V gene lost 4 bases and the J gene lost 0 bases, with 9 bases spanning the gap. Looked up from germline, CDR1 is MNHEY and CDR2 is SVGAGI. This CDR3 is built from 14 residues. The CDR3 loop is CASSLDSMNTEAFF. In DNA, the CDR3 is TGTGCCAGCAGTTTGGACAGCATGAACACTGAAGCTTTCTTT.

In nucleotides, the CDR3 is TGTGCCATAGCGGACAGGCTGGGGGTACAGACCCAGTACTTC. It encodes CAIADRLGVQTQYF. The rearrangement uses TRBV6-6 and TRBJ2-5; maybe TRBD1 (7 bases). The ends were cut back, 10 bases at V and 6 bases at J, with 21 bases in the middle. Germline V lookup: CDR1 MNHNY, CDR2 SVGAGI (reference sequence). The CDR3 loop spans 14 amino acids.

V and J are TRBV27 and TRBJ2-1, with D perhaps matching TRBD2 (6 bases). The CDR3 consists of 13 residues. CDR1 is MNHEY, CDR2 SMNVEV, per germline (reference sequence). The V gene lost 5 bases and the J gene lost 8 bases, with 13 bases spanning the gap. The CDR3 protein is CASSRRLVDEQFF. For the CDR3, the DNA is TGTGCCAGCAGTAGACGACTAGTAGATGAGCAGTTCTTC.

The V and J genes are TRBV11-3 and TRBJ2-7; the D gene is possibly TRBD2 (6 bases). Trimming stripped 5 bases from V and 0 bases from J, with 14 bases between. The CDR3 length is 15 residues. Germline lookup yields CDR1 SGHNT and CDR2 YENEEA. CDR3 DNA sequence: TGTGCCAGCAGCCCCACCGGGGGAAACTCCTACGAGCAGTACTTC. It yields the protein CASSPTGGNSYEQYF.

The rearrangement uses TRBV5-6 and TRBJ1-6, with D maybe TRBD1 (5 bases). The CDR3 extends over 16 amino acids. CDR1 is SGHDT and CDR2 is YYEEEE in the germline V gene. Trimming left V 0 bases short and J 3 bases short, with 10 bases between. In DNA form, the CDR3 reads TGTGCCAGCAGCTTGGAGGGGCTAGTCTATAATTCACCCCTCCACTTT. It yields the protein CASSLEGLVYNSPLHF. Variable domain in full (rest from reference TRBV5-6 and TRBJ1-6): DAGVTQSPTHLIKTRGQQVTLRCSPKSGHDTVSWYQQALGQGPQFIFQYYEEEERQRGNFPDRFSGHQFPNYSSELNVNALLLGDSALYLCASSLEGLVYNSPLHFGNGTRLTVT.

The count of this clone is one. The chain links TRBV9 to TRBJ2-7; weak D call: TRBD2 (7 bases). V was cut by 4 bases and J by 7 bases, with 15 bases left in between. The CDR3 contains 13 residues. Germline values: CDR1 SGDLS, CDR2 YYNGEE. CDR3 sequence (DNA): TGTGCCAGCAGCTTCAGGGGAGGGGAGGAGCAGTACTTC. It translates to CASSFRGGEEQYF.

The CDR3 reads CASSERGQGSYNEQFF. The CDR3 nucleotides are TGTGCCAGCAGCGAACGGGGACAGGGGTCCTACAATGAGCAGTTCTTC. The rearrangement links TRBV7-2 to TRBJ2-1; 10 bases agree with TRBD1. In germline, CDR1 is SGHTA, CDR2 FQGNSA. V dropped 5 bases and J dropped 1; count of bases not matched to a gene: 5. The CDR3 is made up of 16 amino acids.

The chain couples TRBV28 to TRBJ1-1, with D unclear. CDR1 MDHEN and CDR2 SYDVKM come from the germline V gene. The CDR3 loop spans 14 amino acids. V was trimmed by 2 bases and J by 2 bases, leaving 9 bases between them. CDR3 coding DNA: TGTGCCAGCAGTTTAGTGCAGATCAACACTGAAGCTTTCTTT. Its protein product is CASSLVQINTEAFF.

The V and J genes are TRBV6-1 and TRBJ2-6, with D maybe TRBD1 (6 bases). The CDR3 covers 17 residues. Germline V gives CDR1 MNHNS, CDR2 SASEGT. The V end was cut by 4 bases, the J end by 0 bases, with 13 bases between. The CDR3 coding sequence is TGTGCCAGCAGTGGACAGGACCCTATCTCTGGGGCCAACGTCCTGACTTTC. Protein: CASSGQDPISGANVLTF.

The chain employs TRBV19 and TRBJ1-5, with D unresolved. Germline V gene sequence: CDR1 LNHDA, CDR2 SQIVND (reference sequence). The CDR3 runs 13 residues. Trimming pared 3 bases from V and 6 bases from J, leaving 9 bases between. In DNA, the CDR3 is TGTGCCAGTAGTATGGAGGGCGGTCAGCCCCAGCATTTT. Amino acid sequence: CASSMEGGQPQHF.

This clone appeared a single time. The CDR3 is CASSLPGNTGELFF. In DNA, the CDR3 is TGCGCCAGCAGCTTGCCAGGGAACACCGGGGAGCTGTTTTTT. This chain uses TRBV5-1 with TRBJ2-2; no clear D gene. Per germline, CDR1 SGHRS and CDR2 YFSETQ. The CDR3 is made up of 14 amino acids. The V end was cut by 1 base, the J end by 1 base, with 5 bases between.

In nucleotides, the CDR3 is TGCAGCGTTACAGGGGGCGATGGCTACACCTTC. It encodes CSVTGGDGYTF. The V and J genes are TRBV29-1 and TRBJ1-2, with TRBD1 identical over 9 bases. This CDR3 contains 11 residues. Germline-derived CDR1 and CDR2 are SQVTM and ANQGSEA. J was trimmed by 6 bases and V by 5 bases; bases with no gene match: 1.

The chain is built from TRBV18 and TRBJ2-7, with D possibly being TRBD1 (6 bases). The V gene lost 6 bases and the J gene lost 1 base, with 13 bases spanning the gap. From germline, CDR1 is KGHSH and CDR2 LQKENI. CDR3 size: 14 residues. This CDR3 reads CASSPDSGSYEQYF. The CDR3, as DNA: TGTGCCAGCTCTCCGGACAGTGGATCCTACGAGCAGTACTTC.

The chain recombines TRBV19 with TRBJ1-5; D not certain. Germline loops: CDR1 LNHDA, CDR2 SQIVND (reference sequence). CDR3 length equals 15 residues. The V gene lost 6 bases and the J gene lost 1 base, with 13 bases spanning the gap. CDR3 residues: CASSPTGRSNQPQHF. CDR3 DNA sequence: TGTGCCAGTAGCCCGACGGGGAGAAGCAATCAGCCCCAGCATTTT.

This sequence joins TRBV30 and TRBJ1-1; 8 bases match TRBD1. The CDR3 has 13 residues. Germline-derived CDR1 and CDR2 are GTSNPN and SVGIG (reference sequence). V gave up 3 bases and J gave up 4 bases; unmatched junction bases: 4. CDR3 DNA sequence: TGTGCCTGGAGCCAAACAGGGGGCACTGAAGCTTTCTTT. It translates to CAWSQTGGTEAFF.

This clone occurred once. The chain uses TRBV5-6 and TRBJ2-5; tentatively, D is TRBD2 (6 bases). Gene TRBJ2-7 matches the end of the DNA better, so the J call may be wrong. This CDR3 is built from 14 residues. Looked up from germline, CDR1 is SGHDT and CDR2 is YYEEEE. The CDR3 loop is CASSSGTWGYEQYF. The CDR3 DNA follows: TGTGCCAGCAGCTCCGGGACTTGGGGCTACGAGCAGTACTTC.

J is TRBJ1-5 and V is TRBV27, with TRBD1 identical over 8 bases. Germline loops: CDR1 MNHEY, CDR2 SMNVEV (reference sequence). V dropped 3 bases and J dropped 0; count of bases not matched to a gene: 4. This CDR3 spans 16 amino acids. CDR3 region: CASSFRGPFSNQPQHF. CDR3 nucleotide sequence: TGTGCCAGCAGTTTCAGGGGGCCCTTTAGCAATCAGCCCCAGCATTTT.